The source of this T cell receptor beta chain is a study of neoadjuvant anti-PD-1 for oral cavity cancer. Trimming cost V 5 bases and J 8 bases, with 10 bases left between them. This CDR3 comprises 12 residues. Per the germline V gene, CDR1 is MNHNS and CDR2 is SASEGT. General observations from the study: Treg/Th17 ratio rose with pretreatment blood and fell with post-treatment tumor TCRbeta clonality. Only three patients per response group were TCR-analyzed; validation needed.

Worth noting for this clone: Its antigen is unknown.

Tumor libraries mostly used roughly 5 ug genomic DNA, two replicates each. Only in-frame clones appear in the TCRdb table, and some are missing; sequencing was by immunoSEQ multiplex PCR. The sample gives thousands of clones, over 45% of which show up once; roughly 6.3% is in the top ten. The receptor's source is a person aged 40 to 85 with oral cavity squamous cell carcinoma. The sequencing here drew on tumor tissue, taken before nivolumab (anti-PD-1) treatment. This chain connects TRBV6-1 to TRBJ2-1; D possibly corresponds to TRBD1 (5 bases). In nucleotides, the CDR3 is TGTGCCAGCAGTCTACAGGTTGATGAGCAGTTCTTC. As protein: CASSLQVDEQFF.